The 27 T cell receptor beta chains given below trace back to one sample, sequenced in a study of blood T cells in healthy people across ages. Through a sample-barcoded 5' primer and a J-beta primer mix, a second PCR was run for roughly 6 to 12 cycles. TCRdb fed the 5' RACE reads into MiXCR, producing one record per CDR3 protein. Among about 1.8 million distinct CDR3 sequences listed, around 50% were seen once. The sample was blood. The receptors stem from a woman aged 40 to 50 in good health.

The chain combines TRBV4-1 with TRBJ2-3, with TRBD2 matching over 13 bases. CDR3 length: 18 amino acids. With 3 bases clipped from V and 2 bases from J, the junction kept 8 bases outside the gene matches. Germline V gene data show CDR1 as MGHRA and CDR2 as YSYEKL. The chain's CDR3 is CASSQARLAGGHTDTQYF. The CDR3 bases are TGCGCCAGCAGCCAGGCCAGACTAGCGGGGGGACACACAGATACGCAGTATTTT.

A few counts support this clonotype. Mismatch with germline at one junction end may stem from a read error. The V gene is TRBV5-1, the J gene TRBJ2-3; TRBD1 agrees at 8 bases. This CDR3 has 14 residues. Germline V CDR1 and CDR2: SGHRS, YFSETQ. This chain's CDR3 is CASSVTGGADTQYF. DNA for the CDR3: TGTGCCAGCAGTGTTACAGGGGGAGCAGATACGCAGTATTTT.

This clonotype was observed many times. The V gene is TRBV7-2, the J gene TRBJ2-4; a possible D gene is TRBD2 (7 bases). The CDR3 extends over 12 amino acids. Germline assignment: CDR1 SGHTA and CDR2 FQGNSA. Deletions cut 6 bases from V and 7 bases from J, with 10 bases between. CDR3 in amino acids: CASRGGGNIQYF. CDR3 bases: TGTGCCAGCAGAGGGGGGGGGAACATTCAGTACTTC.

Comments on this clonotype: Because the CDR3's place on the DNA is in doubt, the DNA is left out and the CDR3 is given as listed by TCRdb. The V and J genes are TRBV12-5 and TRBJ2-7; TRBD2, the table's D call, was not compared with the DNA. Germline V gene sequence: CDR1 LGHNT, CDR2 FRNRAP. The CDR3 is 16 residues long, counting both termini. This CDR3 reads CASGFGEGWSYREQYF.

This clonotype has just a few counts. V usage is TRBV3-1 and J usage is TRBJ2-3, with 9 bases lining up with TRBD1. The V and J ends lost 4 bases and 4 bases, in that order; junction bases with no gene match: 12. Germline-derived CDR1 and CDR2 are LGHDT and YNNKEL (reference sequence). The CDR3 sequence is 17 residues long. CDR3 amino acids: CASSRYPRTGGSDTQYF. The CDR3 bases are TGTGCCAGCAGCCGCTATCCCAGAACAGGGGGCTCAGATACGCAGTATTTT.

This clonotype was detected only a few times. The chain recombines TRBV20-1 with TRBJ2-5; tentative D call: TRBD2 (7 bases). Germline V lookup: CDR1 DFQATT, CDR2 SNEGSKA (reference sequence). Trimming took 1 base from V and 4 from J, leaving 10 bases between them. CDR3 length: 13 residues. The CDR3 nucleotides are TGCAGTGCTAGAGCGGGGGGCCCAGAGACCCAGTACTTC. It is translated as CSARAGGPETQYF.

The chain links TRBV9 to TRBJ1-2; TRBD1 matches 10 bases. The CDR3 totals 13 residues. The junction had 1 base not matched to a gene; V was cut back by 1 base and J by 7 bases. Germline loops: CDR1 SGDLS, CDR2 YYNGEE. DNA for the CDR3: TGTGCCAGCAGCGTAAGGACAGGGGGTGGCTACACCTTC. It translates to CASSVRTGGGYTF.

The gene calls are TRBV27 and TRBJ2-1; TRBD2 aligns across 9 bases. Trimming removed 6 bases from V and 7 bases from J; junction bases left unmatched: 10. Per germline, CDR1 MNHEY and CDR2 SMNVEV (reference sequence). The CDR3 runs 15 residues. DNA of the CDR3: TGTGCCAGCAGCTGGAGTAGCGGGGGTAAAAATGAGCAGTTCTTC. This gives the protein CASSWSSGGKNEQFF.

The rearrangement joins TRBV5-1 to TRBJ1-2; 9 bases map to TRBD1. Unmatched junction bases numbered 13, after V lost 3 bases and J lost 4 bases. The CDR3 covers 17 residues. Germline CDR1 reads SGHRS; CDR2 reads YFSETQ. In DNA form, the CDR3 reads TGCGCCAGCAGCTCCAACCCGGGACAGGGCGATCTCTATGGCTACACCTTC. Translation: CASSSNPGQGDLYGYTF.

This clonotype has more than one count but fewer than ten. This rearrangement joins TRBV6-2 or TRBV6-3 to TRBJ2-7; TRBD2 matches at 8 bases. V trimming: 6 bases; J trimming: 2 bases; junction bases outside the gene matches: 6. The germline gives CDR1 MNHEY, CDR2 SVGEGT. CDR3 length: 14 amino acids. CDR3 loop: CASRPTSGTYEQYF. CDR3 nucleotides: TGTGCCAGCAGGCCTACTAGCGGAACCTACGAGCAGTACTTC.

This chain links TRBV9 with TRBJ2-5; TRBD2 might be the D (5 bases). Germline V gene lookup returns CDR1 SGDLS and CDR2 YYNGEE. This CDR3 contains 17 residues. Trimming removed 3 bases from V and 1 base from J, with 19 bases in between. CDR3 region: CASSAGARAGLQETQYF. CDR3 DNA sequence: TGTGCCAGCAGCGCCGGTGCAAGGGCGGGCCTCCAAGAGACCCAGTACTTC. Supplemented by reference TRBV9 and TRBJ2-5, the full variable domain reads DSGVTQTPKHLITATGQRVTLRCSPRSGDLSVYWYQQSLDQGLQFLIQYYNGEERAKGNILERFSAQQFPDLHSELNLSSLELGDSALYFCASSAGARAGLQETQYFGPGTRLLVL.

The chain recombines TRBV7-2 with TRBJ2-7; possibly TRBD2 for D (6 bases). The tail of the sequence fits TRBJ2-5 better, so the J call may be wrong. Germline-derived CDR1 and CDR2 are SGHTA and FQGNSA. The CDR3 is 18 residues long. In DNA form, the CDR3 reads TGTGCCAGCAGCCTTCGGCGGGACGTCCTGAAACGCGGTGAGACCCAGTACTTC. Translated: CASSLRRDVLKRGETQYF.

This clonotype was seen a few times. V usage is TRBV28 and J usage is TRBJ2-1; no reliable D call. The germline CDR1 and CDR2 sequences are MDHEN and SYDVKM. Trimming pared 6 bases from V and 10 bases from J, leaving 22 bases between. There are 15 residues in the CDR3. The CDR3 region has the DNA TGTGCCAGCAGGGCCGGGCCGCCGGTACTATACGAGCAGTTCTTC. This sequence encodes CASRAGPPVLYEQFF.

This clonotype has more than one count but fewer than ten. V and J are TRBV10-3 and TRBJ2-3; D perhaps matches TRBD1 (5 bases). This CDR3 is built from 16 residues. From germline, CDR1 is ENHRY and CDR2 SYGVKD. Trimming removed 3 bases at V and 1 base at J, with 14 bases between. The CDR3 reads CAISDRTRAGTDTQYF. For the CDR3, the DNA is TGTGCCATCAGTGACCGGACAAGGGCCGGCACAGATACGCAGTATTTT.

CDR3 in amino acids: CASSQQRVDEQFF. The DNA of the CDR3 is TGCGCCAGCAGCCAACAGCGCGTGGATGAGCAGTTCTTC. The chain carries TRBV4-3 and TRBJ2-1; unclear D gene. Trimming took 2 bases from V and 8 from J, leaving 10 bases between them. Germline V gives CDR1 LGHNA, CDR2 YSLEER. This CDR3 comprises 13 residues.

This clonotype has more than one count but fewer than ten. The V and J genes are TRBV11-1 and TRBJ2-1, with D possibly TRBD2 on 6 matching bases. The CDR3 is made up of 12 amino acids. CDR1 and CDR2 from the germline V gene are SGHAT and FQDESV (reference sequence). V lost 8 bases and J lost 7, with 12 bases in between. CDR3 nucleotide sequence: TGTGCCAGCGGAGGGAATTGGAATGAGCAGTTCTTC. Its translation is CASGGNWNEQFF.

This clonotype was found a few times. The chain uses TRBV29-1 and TRBJ2-1; the D gene is possibly TRBD1 (5 bases). Germline V lookup: CDR1 SQVTM, CDR2 ANQGSEA. CDR3 length: 13 residues. With 4 bases removed from V and 4 bases from J, the gap between germline ends came to 11 bases. CDR3 residues: CSVGQGAYNEQFF. CDR3 DNA: TGCAGCGTTGGTCAGGGCGCGTACAATGAGCAGTTCTTC.

The gene calls are TRBV5-6 and TRBJ2-3; 10 nucleotides line up with TRBD2. The germline V gene encodes CDR1 SGHDT and CDR2 YYEEEE. This CDR3 is 16 amino acids long. V lost 1 base, J lost 6 bases, and 8 bases stayed unmatched. This chain's CDR3 is CASSLLAASGGDTQYF. CDR3 coding DNA: TGTGCCAGCAGCTTGCTTGCGGCTAGCGGGGGTGATACGCAGTATTTT.

This clonotype was counted between two and nine times. The chain joins TRBV20-1 to TRBJ2-7; the D gene is possibly TRBD2 (6 bases). CDR1 is DFQATT and CDR2 is SNEGSKA in the germline V gene (reference sequence). Trimming left V 0 bases short and J 3 bases short, with 15 bases between. CDR3 length equals 15 residues. CDR3 bases: TGCAGTGCTAGAGAACAGGACACGGACTACTACGAGCAGTACTTC. Amino acids: CSAREQDTDYYEQYF.

This clonotype was seen once. V is TRBV29-1 and J is TRBJ1-2, with D possibly being TRBD1 (5 bases). Germline values: CDR1 SQVTM, CDR2 ANQGSEA. Trimming stripped 0 bases from V and 7 bases from J, with 18 bases between. The CDR3 extends over 15 amino acids. The CDR3 is CSVEDGGTARRGYTF. CDR3 coding DNA: TGCAGCGTTGAAGATGGGGGGACCGCCCGGCGTGGCTACACCTTC.

The CDR3 protein is CASSRGIPWEQYF. As DNA, the CDR3 is TGTGCCAGCAGTAGGGGAATTCCTTGGGAGCAGTACTTC. This sequence joins TRBV28 and TRBJ2-7; D might be TRBD1 (5 bases). V lost 5 bases and J 7 bases, leaving 15 bases between the germline ends. The CDR3 consists of 13 residues. Per germline, CDR1 MDHEN and CDR2 SYDVKM.

CDR3: CASSRAGVYGYTF. DNA of the CDR3: TGTGCCAGCAGCAGGGCGGGGGTCTATGGCTACACCTTC. The V call is TRBV5-6, the J call TRBJ1-2, with TRBD1 as a possible D gene (5 bases). The CDR3 is made up of 13 amino acids. Trimming removed 4 bases from V and 4 bases from J, with 11 bases in between. Germline V gene data show CDR1 as SGHDT and CDR2 as YYEEEE.

V gene TRBV7-9 combines with J gene TRBJ2-1; 7 bases are a match to TRBD2. V trimming: 2 bases; J trimming: 9 bases; junction bases outside the gene matches: 19. This CDR3 region has 18 residues. CDR1 and CDR2 from the germline V gene are SEHNR and FQNEAQ (reference sequence). This CDR3 is CASSLSYRRGLPIFEQFF. In nucleotides, the CDR3 is TGTGCCAGCAGCTTATCGTACCGGCGGGGGTTACCTATATTTGAGCAGTTCTTC.

The rearrangement uses TRBV11-2 and TRBJ2-5, with 7 positions matching TRBD2. In germline, CDR1 is SGHAT, CDR2 FQNNGV. The V gene end was trimmed by 4 bases and the J gene end by 1 base; junction bases not matched to a gene: 9. The CDR3 contains 16 residues. CDR3 DNA: TGTGCCAGCAGCTCAGGCCCGGGGGGACTCCAAGAGACCCAGTACTTC. As protein: CASSSGPGGLQETQYF.

V gene TRBV6-2 or TRBV6-3 combines with J gene TRBJ2-5, with D tentatively TRBD2 (5 bases). CDR1 and CDR2 (germline): MNHEY, SVGEGT. The CDR3 is 14 amino acids. Deletions cut 5 bases from V and 6 bases from J, with 16 bases between. The CDR3, as DNA: TGTGCCAGCAGTCAAGGTGGAGGTTCTCAGACCCAGTACTTC. Protein product: CASSQGGGSQTQYF.

The rearrangement joins TRBV29-1 to TRBJ2-3, with D unclear. V was clipped by 4 bases and J by 0 bases, with 14 bases between them. This CDR3 is built from 15 residues. Germline V gene data show CDR1 as SQVTM and CDR2 as ANQGSEA. In nucleotides, the CDR3 is TGCAGCGTTGCTGGGTCGGATGCTAGCACAGATACGCAGTATTTT. It specifies CSVAGSDASTDTQYF.

This clonotype turned up a few times. The CDR3 sequence is CASSQAGMYYEQYF. The CDR3 nucleotides read TGTGCCAGCAGCCAAGCAGGAATGTACTACGAGCAGTACTTC. The chain has TRBV3-1 and TRBJ2-7; no clear D. CDR1 is LGHDT and CDR2 is YNNKEL in the germline V gene (reference sequence). V was trimmed by 1 base and J by 3 bases, leaving 10 bases between them. The CDR3 spans 14 residues.